The next 8 T cell receptor beta chains were all read from a single sample in a study of T cell responses to AZD1222 COVID-19 vaccine. The data were produced by immunoSEQ multiplex PCR, yet TCRdb's version contains in-frame clones alone and is incomplete. The sample carries approximately 160,000 clones, 85% to 95% recorded once. The source was peripheral blood, collected 28 days after the second AZD1222 dose. These receptors originate from an adult who received the AZD1222 COVID-19 vaccine.

The genes are TRBV7-2 and TRBJ2-7; D is perhaps TRBD1 (6 bases). V shed 0 bases and J shed 3 bases, with 12 bases lying between them. The CDR3 extends over 15 amino acids. Germline assignment: CDR1 SGHTA and CDR2 FQGNSA. CDR3 sequence reads: CASSLAQGTNYEQYF. In DNA, the CDR3 is TGTGCCAGCAGCTTAGCACAGGGAACCAACTACGAGCAGTACTTC.

The chain joins TRBV28 to TRBJ2-1; 9 nucleotides line up with TRBD2. This CDR3 has 15 amino acids. CDR1 MDHEN and CDR2 SYDVKM come from the germline V gene. The ends lost 5 bases at V and 8 bases at J; junction bases unmatched: 10. The CDR3 sequence is CASSVSGSAVDEQFF. The CDR3, as DNA: TGTGCCAGCAGTGTTAGCGGGAGCGCGGTGGATGAGCAGTTCTTC.

V gene TRBV5-7 combines with J gene TRBJ2-3; perhaps TRBD1 as D (5 bases). TRBV5-7 falls under the ORF class, with uncertain function. The V end was cut by 1 base, the J end by 3 bases, with 15 bases between. The CDR3 contains 16 residues. The CDR3 is CASSLSFSRETDTQYF. CDR3 coding DNA: TGTGCCAGCAGCTTGAGTTTCTCCAGGGAAACAGATACGCAGTATTTT.

As for this clone: One end of the junction fails to match germline, which may point to a read error. This chain uses TRBV6-5 with TRBJ2-3; D is unresolved. The CDR3 spans 12 residues. Germline assignment: CDR1 MNHEY and CDR2 SVGAGI. The CDR3 nucleotides are TGTGCCAGCAGTTGGAGCAGAGATACGCAGTATTTT. It codes for CASSWSRDTQYF.

This clone was recorded a few times. This sequence joins TRBV7-8 and TRBJ1-4, with 7 bases that match TRBD1. Germline V gives CDR1 SGHVS, CDR2 FQNEAQ. V trimming: 3 bases; J trimming: 4 bases; junction bases outside the gene matches: 2. The CDR3 runs to 14 residues. CDR3 bases: TGTGCCAGCAGCTTGGGGACAGTTAATGAAAAACTGTTTTTT. It is translated as CASSLGTVNEKLFF.

This rearrangement joins TRBV30 to TRBJ1-1, with no clear D. V was shortened by 2 bases and J by 0 bases, with 13 bases between the two germline ends. The length of the CDR3 is 15 residues. Germline-derived CDR1 and CDR2 are GTSNPN and SVGIG (reference sequence). The CDR3 DNA reads TGTGCCTGGAGTCCCTCCGGCAGACTGAACACTGAAGCTTTCTTT. Its translation is CAWSPSGRLNTEAFF.

The chain recombines TRBV7-8 with TRBJ1-5, with TRBD1 matching over 7 bases. The CDR3 is made up of 16 amino acids. Per germline, CDR1 SGHVS and CDR2 FQNEAQ. The junction had 11 bases not matched to a gene; V was cut back by 5 bases and J by 4 bases. The CDR3 reads CASSNRFDRANQPQHF. CDR3 nucleotides: TGTGCCAGCAGCAACCGTTTCGACAGGGCGAATCAGCCCCAGCATTTT.

The rearrangement links TRBV4-1 to TRBJ1-5; no reliable D call. Germline V gives CDR1 MGHRA, CDR2 YSYEKL. The CDR3 totals 16 residues. V lost 1 base to trimming and J lost 0 bases, with 10 bases between them. The CDR3 DNA follows: TGCGCCAGCAGCCAAGGGACCGATTATAGCAATCAGCCCCAGCATTTT. As protein: CASSQGTDYSNQPQHF.